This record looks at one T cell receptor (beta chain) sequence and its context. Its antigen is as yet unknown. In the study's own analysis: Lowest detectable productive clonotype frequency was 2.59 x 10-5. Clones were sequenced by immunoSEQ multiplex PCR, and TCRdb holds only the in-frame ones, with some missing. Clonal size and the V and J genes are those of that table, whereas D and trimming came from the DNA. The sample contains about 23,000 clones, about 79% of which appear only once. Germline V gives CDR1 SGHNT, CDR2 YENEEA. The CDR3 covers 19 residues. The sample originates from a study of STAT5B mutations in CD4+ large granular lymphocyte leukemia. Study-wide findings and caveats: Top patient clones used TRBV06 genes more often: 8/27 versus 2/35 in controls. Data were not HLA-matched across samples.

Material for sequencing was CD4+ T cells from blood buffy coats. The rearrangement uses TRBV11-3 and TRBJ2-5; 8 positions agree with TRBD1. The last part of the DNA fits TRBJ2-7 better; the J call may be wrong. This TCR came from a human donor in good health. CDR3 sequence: CASSLETGTGISSAYEQYF. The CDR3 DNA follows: TGTGCCAGCAGCTTAGAAACCGGGACAGGAATATCTTCCGCCTACGAGCAGTACTTC.